This paragraph covers one T cell receptor (beta chain) sequence. Sequencing used immunoSEQ multiplex PCR; TCRdb keeps in-frame clones, though not all of them. The sample has 550,000 to 800,000 clones, less than 95% seen once. This record comes from a study of shared clonotypes between healthy human individuals. Study in general: Contributing individuals were a couple of females and a few males aged 18 to 49.

This CDR3 has 13 residues. Looked up from germline, CDR1 is SGHVS and CDR2 is FQNEAQ. V was clipped by 2 bases and J by 6 bases, with 8 bases between them. V is TRBV7-8 and J is TRBJ2-1; no reliable D call. This TCR derives from a man aged 18 to 29 in good health. Some clones in this sample may be carry-over from other donors' samples. The specimen was memory CD8+ T cells from PBMCs. Subset reported: CD45RO+ cells pooled with CCR7-negative TemRA cells. The DNA of the CDR3 is TGTGCCAGCAGCTTATCGACGGGCAATGAGCAGTTCTTC. This codes for CASSLSTGNEQFF.